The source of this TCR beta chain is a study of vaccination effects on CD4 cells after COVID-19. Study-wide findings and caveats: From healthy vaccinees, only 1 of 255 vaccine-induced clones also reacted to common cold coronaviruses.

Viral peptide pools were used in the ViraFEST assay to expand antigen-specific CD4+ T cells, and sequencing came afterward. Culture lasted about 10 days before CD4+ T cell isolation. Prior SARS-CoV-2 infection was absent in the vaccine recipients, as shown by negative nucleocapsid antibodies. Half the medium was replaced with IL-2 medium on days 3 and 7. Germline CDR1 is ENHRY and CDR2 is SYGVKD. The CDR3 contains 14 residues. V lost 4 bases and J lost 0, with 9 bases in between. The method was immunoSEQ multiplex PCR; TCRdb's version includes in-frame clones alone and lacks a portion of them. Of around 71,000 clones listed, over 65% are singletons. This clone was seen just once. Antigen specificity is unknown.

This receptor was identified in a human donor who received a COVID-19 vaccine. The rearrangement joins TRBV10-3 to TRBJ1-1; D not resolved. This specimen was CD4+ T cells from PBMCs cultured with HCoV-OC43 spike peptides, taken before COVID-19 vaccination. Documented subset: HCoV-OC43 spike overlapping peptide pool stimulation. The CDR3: CAISATGMNTEAFF. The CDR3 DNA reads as TGTGCCATCAGTGCGACGGGTATGAACACTGAAGCTTTCTTT.